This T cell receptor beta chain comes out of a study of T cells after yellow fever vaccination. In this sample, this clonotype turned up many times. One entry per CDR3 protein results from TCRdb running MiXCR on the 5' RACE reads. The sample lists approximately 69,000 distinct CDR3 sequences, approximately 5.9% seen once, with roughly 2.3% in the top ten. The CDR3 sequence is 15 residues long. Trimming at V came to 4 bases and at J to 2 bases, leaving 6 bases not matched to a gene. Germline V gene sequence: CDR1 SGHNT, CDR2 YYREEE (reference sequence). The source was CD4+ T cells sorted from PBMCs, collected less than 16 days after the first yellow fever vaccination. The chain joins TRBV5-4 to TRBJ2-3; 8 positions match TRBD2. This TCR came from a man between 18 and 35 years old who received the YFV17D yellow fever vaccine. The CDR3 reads CASSHSGGFTDTQYF. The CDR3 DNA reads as TGTGCCAGCAGCCACAGCGGGGGCTTCACAGATACGCAGTATTTT.